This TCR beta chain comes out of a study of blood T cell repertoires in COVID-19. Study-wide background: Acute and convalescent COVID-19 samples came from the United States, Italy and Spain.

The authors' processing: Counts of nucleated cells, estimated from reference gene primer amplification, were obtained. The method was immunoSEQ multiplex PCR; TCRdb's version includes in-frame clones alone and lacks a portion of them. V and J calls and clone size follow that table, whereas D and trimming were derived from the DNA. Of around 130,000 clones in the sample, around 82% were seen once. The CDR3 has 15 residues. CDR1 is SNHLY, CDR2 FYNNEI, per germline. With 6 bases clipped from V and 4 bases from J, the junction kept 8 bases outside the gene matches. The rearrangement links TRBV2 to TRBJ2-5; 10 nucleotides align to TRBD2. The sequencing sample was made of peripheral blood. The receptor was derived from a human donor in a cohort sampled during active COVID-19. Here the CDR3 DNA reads TGTGCCAGCAGCTCAGCGGGGGGGCATGGAGAGACCCAGTACTTC. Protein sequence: CASSSAGGHGETQYF.